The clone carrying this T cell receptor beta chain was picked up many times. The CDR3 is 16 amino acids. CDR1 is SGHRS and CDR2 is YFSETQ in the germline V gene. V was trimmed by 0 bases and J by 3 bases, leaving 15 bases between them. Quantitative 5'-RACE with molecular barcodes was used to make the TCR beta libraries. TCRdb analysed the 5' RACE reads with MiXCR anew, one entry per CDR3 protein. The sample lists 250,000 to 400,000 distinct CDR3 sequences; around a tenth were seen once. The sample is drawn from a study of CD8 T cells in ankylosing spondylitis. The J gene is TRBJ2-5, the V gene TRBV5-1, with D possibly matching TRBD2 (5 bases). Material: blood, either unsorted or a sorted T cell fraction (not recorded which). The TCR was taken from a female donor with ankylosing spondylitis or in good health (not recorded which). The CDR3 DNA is TGCGCCAGCAGCTTGGGTTCCAGCGGAAACGAAGAGACCCAGTACTTC. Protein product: CASSLGSSGNEETQYF.